This TCR beta chain was recorded in a study of blood T cell repertoires in COVID-19. Turning to the study itself: Acute and convalescent COVID-19 samples came from the United States, Italy and Spain.

The sample holds one count of this clone. The table came from immunoSEQ multiplex PCR; TCRdb's copy has only in-frame clones and leaves some out. The sample includes about 42,000 clones, around 91% of them seen just once. This CDR3 has 16 residues. Trimming stripped 1 base from V and 7 bases from J, with 17 bases between. The sequenced material came from peripheral blood. The source is a young man with active or convalescent COVID-19. This chain uses TRBV23-1 with TRBJ1-5, with a tentative D call TRBD1 (5 bases). TRBV23-1 is given ORF status, its function remaining uncertain. The CDR3 loop reads CASSQLGQGIYQPQHF. DNA for the CDR3: TGCGCCAGCAGTCAATTGGGGCAGGGTATTTACCAGCCCCAGCATTTT.